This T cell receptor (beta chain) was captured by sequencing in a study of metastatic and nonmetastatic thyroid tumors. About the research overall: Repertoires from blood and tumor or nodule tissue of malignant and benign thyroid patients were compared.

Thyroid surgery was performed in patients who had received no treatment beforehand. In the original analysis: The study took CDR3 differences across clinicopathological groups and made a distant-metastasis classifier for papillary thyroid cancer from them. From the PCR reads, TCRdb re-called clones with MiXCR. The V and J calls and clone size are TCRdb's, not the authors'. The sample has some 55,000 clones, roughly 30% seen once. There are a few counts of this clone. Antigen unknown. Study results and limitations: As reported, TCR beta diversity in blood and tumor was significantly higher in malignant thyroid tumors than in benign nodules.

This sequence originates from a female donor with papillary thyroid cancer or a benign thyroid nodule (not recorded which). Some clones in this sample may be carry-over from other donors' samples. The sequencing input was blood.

The CDR3 DNA reads as TGTGCCAGTACCTCTCAAGCGGGGTCCTACGAGCAGTACTTC. Amino acid sequence: CASTSQAGSYEQYF. The genes are TRBV19 and TRBJ2-7; TRBD2 aligns across 7 bases. The CDR3 runs 14 residues. Trimming at V came to 7 bases and at J to 1 base, leaving 7 bases not matched to a gene. Germline values: CDR1 LNHDA, CDR2 SQIVND (reference sequence).